These 22 T cell receptor beta chains share one sample of origin, sequenced in a study of blood T cell repertoires in COVID-19. Data came from immunoSEQ multiplex PCR; TCRdb stores just in-frame clones and leaves some out. The data contain 500,000 or so clones, 75% to 90% of them singletons. Sequencing was done on a sample of PBMCs or T cells enriched from blood (not recorded which). The receptor source for this set is a woman between 18 and 30 years old who had recovered from COVID-19.

The rearrangement links TRBV29-1 to TRBJ1-1; 7 bases line up with TRBD1. V lost 5 bases, J lost 3 bases, and 9 bases stayed unmatched. The CDR3 consists of 14 residues. Germline V lookup: CDR1 SQVTM, CDR2 ANQGSEA. In DNA, the CDR3 is TGCAGCGTTAGCGACAGGGCCGCAGACACTGAAGCTTTCTTT. Translation: CSVSDRAADTEAFF.

This clone was recorded a few times. The chain combines TRBV27 with TRBJ1-5; 10 nucleotides agree with TRBD1. The germline gives CDR1 MNHEY, CDR2 SMNVEV (reference sequence). After removal of 4 bases from V and 6 bases from J, the junction contained 9 bases not matched to a gene. This CDR3 has 16 residues. The CDR3 DNA follows: TGTGCCAGCAGTTCGTATGGGACAGGGGCATTTCAGCCCCAGCATTTT. Translated: CASSSYGTGAFQPQHF.

The genes are TRBV2 and TRBJ2-7; TRBD2 is a possible D gene (5 bases). The CDR3 extends over 13 amino acids. Germline V gene sequence: CDR1 SNHLY, CDR2 FYNNEI. Trimming took off 5 bases at V and 1 base at J, with 9 bases between the two ends. Here the CDR3 DNA reads TGTGCCAGCAGTCCAAGGGAGTCCTACGAGCAGTACTTC. It encodes CASSPRESYEQYF.

This clone was seen once. The V and J genes are TRBV5-4 and TRBJ2-3, with D maybe TRBD2 (6 bases). In germline, CDR1 is SGHNT, CDR2 YYREEE (reference sequence). Between the trimmed V and J ends, which lost 4 bases and 0 bases, there was a span of 15 bases. This CDR3 region has 16 residues. This CDR3 reads CASSRDFSDSTDTQYF. The DNA for the CDR3 is TGTGCCAGCAGCCGGGACTTTTCGGATAGCACAGATACGCAGTATTTT.

V gene TRBV29-1 combines with J gene TRBJ1-2; 8 nucleotides agree with TRBD1. Germline-derived CDR1 and CDR2 are SQVTM and ANQGSEA. Trimming removed 6 bases from V and 2 bases from J; junction bases left unmatched: 11. The CDR3 extends over 15 amino acids. The CDR3 reads CSVNTLRGRNYGYTF. The CDR3 DNA is TGCAGCGTAAATACACTCAGGGGGCGCAACTATGGCTACACCTTC.

CDR3 coding DNA: TGTGCCTGGAGTGTTTCAGGGGGCTTGGCTAATGAAAAACTGTTTTTT. Translated, it gives CAWSVSGGLANEKLFF. The J gene is TRBJ1-4, the V gene TRBV30, with 8 bases matching TRBD1. Trimming cost V 0 bases and J 3 bases; bases outside gene matches: 6. Germline values: CDR1 GTSNPN, CDR2 SVGIG (reference sequence). This CDR3 has 16 residues.

The rearrangement links TRBV11-2 to TRBJ2-3, with D perhaps matching TRBD2 (6 bases). This CDR3 contains 15 residues. The V end lost 6 bases, the J end lost 7 bases, and 20 bases lay between the germline ends. CDR1 is SGHAT and CDR2 is FQNNGV in the germline V gene. CDR3 in DNA: TGTGCCAGCAGGTTTCCGGGACTTCAGACCTATACGCAGTATTTT. It specifies CASRFPGLQTYTQYF.

The rearrangement links TRBV4-2 to TRBJ1-1; tentative D call: TRBD1 (6 bases). This CDR3 is 17 amino acids long. V lost 4 bases and J 1 base, leaving 19 bases between the germline ends. Germline lookup yields CDR1 LGHNA and CDR2 YNFKEQ. CDR3 in DNA: TGTGCCAGCAGCCCCTTCGGGACGGGACAAACGAACACTGAAGCTTTCTTT. Translated, it gives CASSPFGTGQTNTEAFF.

A few counts support this clone. This chain links TRBV6-4 with TRBJ1-1; 7 bases match TRBD1. The CDR3 contains 18 residues. After removal of 0 bases from V and 0 bases from J, the junction contained 10 bases not matched to a gene. The V gene's germline CDR1 is MRHNA and CDR2 SNTAGT. Written as DNA, the CDR3 is TGTGCCAGCAGTGACTCACAGGGGCGAGGTGTGATGAACACTGAAGCTTTCTTT. Its translation: CASSDSQGRGVMNTEAFF.

This chain links TRBV9 with TRBJ2-7; a possible D gene is TRBD2 (5 bases). This CDR3 comprises 13 residues. The germline V and J ends were trimmed by 1 base and 4 bases, with 9 bases remaining between them. The germline V gene has CDR1 SGDLS and CDR2 YYNGEE. In DNA form, the CDR3 reads TGTGCCAGCAGCGTATCTCCGGGGTACGAGCAGTACTTC. Encoded protein: CASSVSPGYEQYF.

CDR3 in DNA: TGTGCCAGCTCACCCCCCGAGGAGTTCGCTACCGGGGAGCTGTTTTTT. This translates into CASSPPEEFATGELFF. The chain uses TRBV18 and TRBJ2-2, with no clear D. The CDR3 spans 16 residues. Germline-derived CDR1 and CDR2 are KGHSH and LQKENI. V lost 3 bases, J lost 5 bases, and 16 bases lay in between.

This clone was observed a handful of times. The chain joins TRBV3-1 (or the pseudogene TRBV3-2) to TRBJ2-5; TRBD2 matches at 7 bases. Germline V gene data show CDR1 as LGHDT and CDR2 as YNNKEL (reference sequence). The CDR3 sequence is 13 residues long. V gave up 8 bases and J gave up 5 bases; unmatched junction bases: 8. CDR3 loop: CASAPGGGETQYF. CDR3 nucleotide sequence: TGTGCCAGCGCGCCCGGCGGGGGTGAGACCCAGTACTTC.

The J gene is TRBJ2-2, the V gene TRBV3-1 (or the pseudogene TRBV3-2); TRBD1 might be the D (6 bases). Germline V CDR1 and CDR2: LGHDT, YNNKEL (reference sequence). CDR3 length equals 16 residues. Trimming shortened V by 4 bases and J by 1 base, and 13 bases separated the two germline ends. The CDR3 region is CASSPEGTRNTGELFF. The CDR3 DNA reads as TGTGCCAGCAGCCCTGAGGGGACAAGGAACACCGGGGAGCTGTTTTTT.

The chain's CDR3 is CSVEDRTSGYEQYF. The CDR3 DNA sequence: TGCAGCGTTGAAGACCGGACTAGCGGGTACGAGCAGTACTTC. V and J are TRBV29-1 and TRBJ2-7, with 11 bases lining up with TRBD2. Germline assignment: CDR1 SQVTM and CDR2 ANQGSEA. The CDR3 totals 14 residues. The V and J ends lost 0 bases and 4 bases, in that order; junction bases with no gene match: 2.

The rearrangement uses TRBV7-9 and TRBJ1-6; maybe TRBD1 (6 bases). The CDR3 is 14 residues long. The V end was cut by 8 bases, the J end by 10 bases, with 18 bases between. Germline CDR1 SEHNR, CDR2 FQNEAQ (reference sequence). CDR3 loop: CASGPQGNGSPLHF. In nucleotides, the CDR3 is TGTGCCAGCGGTCCACAGGGCAACGGGTCACCCCTCCACTTT.

The chain combines TRBV30 with TRBJ1-2; TRBD1 aligns across 11 bases. V gave up 5 bases and J gave up 5 bases; unmatched junction bases: 22. This CDR3 is built from 19 residues. Germline loops: CDR1 GTSNPN, CDR2 SVGIG (reference sequence). The CDR3, as DNA: TGTGCCTGGGAGGCATTGTCCCGGGACAGGGGGTACCTACCTTATGGCTACACCTTC. This encodes CAWEALSRDRGYLPYGYTF.

This chain joins TRBV6-2 or TRBV6-3 and TRBJ2-1; 11 bases fit TRBD1. CDR3 length equals 15 residues. V dropped 5 bases and J dropped 10; count of bases not matched to a gene: 10. In germline, CDR1 is MNHEY, CDR2 SVGEGT. CDR3: CASSMDRGPIGEQFF. Written as DNA, the CDR3 is TGTGCCAGCAGTATGGACAGGGGGCCTATCGGGGAGCAGTTCTTC.

V and J are TRBV28 and TRBJ1-2, with unresolved D. With 5 bases removed from V and 6 bases from J, the gap between germline ends came to 16 bases. CDR1 and CDR2 from the germline V gene are MDHEN and SYDVKM. CDR3 size: 14 residues. CDR3 bases: TGTGCCAGCAGTCTTTCGGACTTTTGGCATGGCTACACCTTC. It translates to CASSLSDFWHGYTF.

There are a few counts of this clone. The chain has TRBV10-3 and TRBJ2-7; TRBD2 matches 7 bases. The CDR3 totals 15 residues. Germline V CDR1 and CDR2: ENHRY, SYGVKD. The V segment lost 0 bases and the J segment 3 bases; nucleotides outside the gene matches: 5. As DNA, the CDR3 is TGTGCCATCAGTGAGTCGACTAGCCGCTACTACGAGCAGTACTTC. Its protein is CAISESTSRYYEQYF.

The chain couples TRBV4-1 to TRBJ1-3; TRBD1 matches at 9 bases. CDR3 length: 17 residues. Germline trimming cut 1 base from V and 2 bases from J; bases unmatched to any gene: 6. CDR1 and CDR2 (germline): MGHRA, YSYEKL. The DNA of the CDR3 is TGCGCCAGCAGCCAAGTACCCGGGACAGGGACTGGAAACACCATATATTTT. Translation gives CASSQVPGTGTGNTIYF.

As DNA, the CDR3 is TGTGCCAGGGGTCCAGGGGATGTTCGCGAGCAGTACTTC. Translated: CARGPGDVREQYF. V is TRBV3-1 (or the pseudogene TRBV3-2) and J is TRBJ2-7; maybe TRBD1 (6 bases). Germline loops: CDR1 LGHDT, CDR2 YNNKEL (reference sequence). The CDR3 is 13 amino acids. V was shortened by 9 bases and J by 6 bases, with 18 bases between the two germline ends.

The J gene is TRBJ2-1, the V gene TRBV7-2, with 8 bases aligning to TRBD2. There are 15 residues in the CDR3. CDR1 is SGHTA and CDR2 is FQGNSA in the germline V gene. V gave up 0 bases and J gave up 4 bases; unmatched junction bases: 2. CDR3 protein: CASSLALAVYNEQFF. In DNA, the CDR3 is TGTGCCAGCAGCTTAGCACTAGCGGTATACAATGAGCAGTTCTTC.